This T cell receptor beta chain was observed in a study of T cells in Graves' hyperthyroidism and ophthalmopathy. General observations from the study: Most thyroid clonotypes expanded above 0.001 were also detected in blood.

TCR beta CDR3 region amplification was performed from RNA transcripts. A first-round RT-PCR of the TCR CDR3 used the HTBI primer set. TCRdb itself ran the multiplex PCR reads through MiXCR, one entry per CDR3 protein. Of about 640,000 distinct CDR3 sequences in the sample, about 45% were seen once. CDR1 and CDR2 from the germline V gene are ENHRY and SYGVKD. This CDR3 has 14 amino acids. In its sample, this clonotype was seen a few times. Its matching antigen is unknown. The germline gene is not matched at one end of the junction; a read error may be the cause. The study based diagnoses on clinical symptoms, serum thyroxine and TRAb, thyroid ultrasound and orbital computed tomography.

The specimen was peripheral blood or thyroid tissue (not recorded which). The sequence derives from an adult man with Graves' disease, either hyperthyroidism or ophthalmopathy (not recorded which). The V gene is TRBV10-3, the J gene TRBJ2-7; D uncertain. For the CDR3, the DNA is TGTGCCAGCAGTTACTCGGGCAGAACCTACGAGCAGTACTTC. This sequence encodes CASSYSGRTYEQYF.